The 13 T cell receptor beta chains in this list originate from one sample, sequenced in a study. Sequencing was performed with immunoSEQ multiplex PCR; in TCRdb, only in-frame clones are kept and a portion is missing. In the table there are tens of thousands of clones, approximately 93% of which are singletons. The material sequenced was PBMCs. Receptor source: a man aged 35 to 55 with rheumatoid arthritis.

Only a few counts were recorded for this clone. The J gene is TRBJ1-6, the V gene TRBV7-8; 8 nucleotides line up with TRBD1. V gave up 0 bases and J gave up 7 bases; unmatched junction bases: 8. The germline CDR1 and CDR2 sequences are SGHVS and FQNEAQ. This CDR3 has 17 amino acids. CDR3 nucleotides: TGTGCCAGCAGCTTAGCGCAGGGGGCAGGTGGCAATTCACCCCTCCACTTT. This translates into CASSLAQGAGGNSPLHF.

The chain links TRBV7-9 to TRBJ2-1, with 10 bases aligning to TRBD1. J lost 4 bases, V lost 10 bases, and 7 bases had no gene match. Germline CDR1 reads SEHNR; CDR2 reads FQNEAQ (reference sequence). This CDR3 has 14 residues. The DNA for the CDR3 is TGTGCCACGAGGACAGGGGGATCTTACAATGAGCAGTTCTTC. It translates to CATRTGGSYNEQFF. Variable domain in full (rest from reference TRBV7-9 and TRBJ2-1): DTGVSQNPRHKITKRGQNVTFRCDPISEHNRLYWYRQTLGQGPEFLTYFQNEAQLEKSRLLSDRFSAERPKGSFSTLEIQRTEQGDSAMYLCATRTGGSYNEQFFGPGTRLTVL.

The V gene is TRBV7-8, the J gene TRBJ1-1; D not certain. This CDR3 region has 15 residues. V was trimmed by 7 bases and J by 0 bases, leaving 15 bases between them. Looked up from germline, CDR1 is SGHVS and CDR2 is FQNEAQ. The CDR3 DNA is TGTGCCAGCACCCTCGGGCCCCTGATGAACACTGAAGCTTTCTTT. It translates to CASTLGPLMNTEAFF.

This sequence joins TRBV5-8 and TRBJ1-5; possible D gene TRBD1, 6 bases. The CDR3 is made up of 15 amino acids. Germline V gives CDR1 SGHTS, CDR2 YDEGEE. The V end lost 4 bases, the J end lost 3 bases, and 14 bases lay between the germline ends. CDR3 bases: TGTGCCAGCAGCCATGGGGACAATCCCAATCAGCCCCAGCATTTT. The encoded protein is CASSHGDNPNQPQHF.

The chain links TRBV28 to TRBJ1-4; the D is unclear. Trimming removed 2 bases from V and 6 bases from J, with 10 bases in between. The CDR3 length is 14 residues. Germline V gene lookup returns CDR1 MDHEN and CDR2 SYDVKM. The CDR3 loop reads CASSLEVLDEKLFF. In DNA, the CDR3 is TGTGCCAGCAGTTTAGAGGTATTGGATGAAAAACTGTTTTTT.

CDR3 in DNA: TGTGCCAGCTCAACAGGGAATAATGAAAAACTGTTTTTT. This translates into CASSTGNNEKLFF. The rearrangement joins TRBV12-3 or TRBV12-4 to TRBJ1-4; D may be TRBD1 (6 bases). Trimming pared 8 bases from V and 4 bases from J, leaving 11 bases between. This CDR3 is 13 amino acids long.

The chain carries TRBV7-9 and TRBJ2-7, with TRBD1 identical over 9 bases. The germline V gene encodes CDR1 SEHNR and CDR2 FQNEAQ (reference sequence). The CDR3 runs to 15 residues. V shed 5 bases, J shed 6 bases, and the junction held 11 bases outside the gene matches. CDR3 DNA sequence: TGTGCCAGCAGCAAGGGACAGGGCGCTCGGGGCGAGCAGTACTTC. It codes for CASSKGQGARGEQYF.

This chain links TRBV19 with TRBJ1-5; D ambiguous. This CDR3 spans 15 amino acids. Between the trimmed V and J ends, which lost 8 bases and 0 bases, there was a span of 14 bases. Looked up from germline, CDR1 is LNHDA and CDR2 is SQIVND (reference sequence). Written as DNA, the CDR3 is TGTGCCAGTTCCTCCTCTCAATATAGCAATCAGCCCCAGCATTTT. Translated, it gives CASSSSQYSNQPQHF.

This clone was seen a single time. The genes are TRBV30 and TRBJ2-6, with D perhaps given as TRBD1 or TRBD2 (6 bases each). V was trimmed by 3 bases and J by 2 bases, leaving 20 bases between them. The CDR3 loop spans 18 amino acids. Germline CDR1 reads GTSNPN; CDR2 reads SVGIG (reference sequence). CDR3 protein: CAWSPDRGLLAGANVLTF. The DNA for the CDR3 is TGTGCCTGGAGCCCCGACCGGGGGCTTTTGGCTGGGGCCAACGTCCTGACTTTC.

The chain has TRBV6-5 and TRBJ1-2; D call uncertain. Germline V gene sequence: CDR1 MNHEY, CDR2 SVGAGI. This CDR3 comprises 15 residues. The V and J ends lost 0 bases and 7 bases respectively, with 15 bases between them. The DNA for the CDR3 is TGTGCCAGCAGTTACTCGAGGGTTGGTGTCTCTGGCTACACCTTC. This translates into CASSYSRVGVSGYTF.

The V call is TRBV28, the J call TRBJ2-5, with 7 bases lining up with TRBD1. V shed 6 bases and J 4 bases; nucleotides not matched to a gene: 5. The CDR3 covers 13 residues. Per the germline V gene, CDR1 is MDHEN and CDR2 is SYDVKM. The CDR3 spells CASSSGTVETQYF. The DNA of the CDR3 is TGTGCCAGCAGCTCCGGGACAGTAGAGACCCAGTACTTC.

The chain recombines TRBV5-1 with TRBJ2-7; 10 bases match TRBD1. The V and J ends lost 4 bases and 1 base, in that order; junction bases with no gene match: 5. The CDR3 is 15 amino acids. Germline CDR1 is SGHRS and CDR2 is YFSETQ. The CDR3 is CASSRGTGVSYEQYF. CDR3 DNA sequence: TGCGCCAGCAGCCGCGGGACAGGGGTTTCCTACGAGCAGTACTTC.

The V call is TRBV7-3, the J call TRBJ1-1; no clear D. V was shortened by 0 bases and J by 0 bases, with 5 bases between the two germline ends. There are 14 residues in the CDR3. Germline CDR1 and CDR2: SGHTA and FQGTGA. CDR3 region: CASSLTAVNTEAFF. CDR3 DNA: TGTGCCAGCAGCTTAACGGCAGTGAACACTGAAGCTTTCTTT.